These T cell receptor beta chains were read from a single sample in a study of T-cell memory formation after mild COVID-19. TCRdb re-derived calls from the 5' RACE reads in MiXCR, one entry per CDR3 protein. The table has approximately 450,000 distinct CDR3 sequences, about 20% seen once. Specimen: PBMCs or a T cell subset sorted from them (not recorded which). The receptors originated from an adult woman who had mild COVID-19 (a few samples of this study predate the infection). Cell type and time point are not known. Both conserved end residues are part of each CDR3. Fields, in order: clone size, V gene, D gene, J gene, CDR3 protein, CDR3 DNA. D genes are given only for firm matches. The size entry is marked missing in some rows and otherwise reads once, few, many or a size class.

>-|TRBV15|-|TRBJ1-2
CATSRDVGTKRGYTF
TGTGCCACCAGCAGAGATGTCGGGACTAAGAGAGGCTACACCTTC
>many|TRBV7-2|-|TRBJ2-1
CASSLDFLDNEQFF
TGTGCCAGCAGCTTAGACTTCCTCGACAATGAGCAGTTCTTC
>few|TRBV9|-|TRBJ2-1
CASSQRASYNEQFF
TGTGCCAGCAGCCAGAGGGCCTCCTACAATGAGCAGTTCTTC
>-|TRBV7-9|-|TRBJ2-3
CASSEGAGEGTQYF
TGTGCCAGCTCCGAGGGGGCGGGAGAGGGTACGCAGTATTTT
>-|TRBV10-3|-|TRBJ1-4
CASTGGDEKLFF
TGTGCCAGTACGGGGGGGGATGAAAAACTGTTTTTT
>many|TRBV5-1|TRBD1|TRBJ1-1
CASGRGGRQGWTEAFF
TGCGCCAGCGGGCGAGGCGGTAGACAGGGATGGACTGAAGCTTTCTTT
>few|TRBV12-3/TRBV12-4|-|TRBJ1-5
CASSVRYSQPQHF
TGTGCCAGCAGTGTCAGGTATAGTCAGCCCCAGCATTTT
>-|TRBV20-1|-|TRBJ1-1
CSARVQTNTEAFF
TGCAGTGCTAGGGTACAGACGAACACTGAAGCTTTCTTT
>many|TRBV5-1|TRBD1|TRBJ1-1
CASSPPGQMNTEAFF
TGCGCCAGCAGCCCTCCGGGACAGATGAACACTGAAGCTTTCTTT
>-|TRBV20-1|-|TRBJ1-1
CSALYTEAFF
TGCAGTGCCCTCTACACTGAAGCTTTCTTT